The present TCR beta chain was sequenced within a study of blood T cell repertoires in COVID-19. Study information: Samples came from the United States, Italy and Spain, spanning acute and convalescent COVID-19. T cells, B-cell-depleted T cells, or PBMCs supplied cDNA or gDNA.

Original processing notes: Reference gene primer amplification gave estimated nucleated cell counts. Only in-frame clones appear in the TCRdb table, and some are missing; sequencing was by immunoSEQ multiplex PCR. The V and J calls and the clone size are those of that table, but D and trimming were determined from the DNA. The sample has about 140,000 clones, 77% seen once. The CDR3 is 19 residues long. Germline CDR1 is SGHTA and CDR2 is FQGNSA. Deletions cut 5 bases from V and 2 bases from J, with 27 bases between. This TCR came from a woman aged 45-65 years with active or convalescent COVID-19. Sample: peripheral blood. The V call is TRBV7-2, the J call TRBJ2-5, with D perhaps matching TRBD1 (6 bases). The CDR3 protein is CASSAGQIERWRVQETQYF. In DNA form, the CDR3 reads TGTGCCAGCAGCGCCGGACAGATCGAGAGATGGCGGGTACAAGAGACCCAGTACTTC.